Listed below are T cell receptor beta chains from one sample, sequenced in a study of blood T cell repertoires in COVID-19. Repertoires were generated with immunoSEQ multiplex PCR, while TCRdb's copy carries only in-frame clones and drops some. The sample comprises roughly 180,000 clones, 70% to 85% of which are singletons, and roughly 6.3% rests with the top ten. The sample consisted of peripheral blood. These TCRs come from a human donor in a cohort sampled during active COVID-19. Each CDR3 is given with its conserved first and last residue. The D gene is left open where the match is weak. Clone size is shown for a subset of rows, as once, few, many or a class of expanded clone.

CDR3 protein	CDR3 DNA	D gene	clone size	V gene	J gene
CASSVGQGNYGYTF	TGTGCCAGCAGCGTAGGACAGGGGAACTATGGCTACACCTTC	TRBD1	.	TRBV9	TRBJ1-2
CAWSIRSGANVLTF	TGTGCCTGGAGTATCCGCTCTGGGGCCAACGTCCTGACTTTC	.	.	TRBV30	TRBJ2-6
CASRDGQGAQHF	TGTGCCAGCAGAGACGGACAAGGGGCCCAGCATTTT	.	.	TRBV12-3/TRBV12-4	TRBJ1-5
CASSPKSASGMYGYTF	TGTGCCAGCAGCCCCAAAAGTGCCTCAGGGATGTATGGCTACACCTTC	.	.	TRBV3-1/TRBV3-2	TRBJ1-2
CASSQAPLAGVEQYF	TGTGCCAGCAGCCAAGCTCCGTTGGCGGGCGTCGAGCAGTACTTC	.	once	TRBV3-1/TRBV3-2	TRBJ2-7
CARRGAEGIYNSLLHF	TGTGCCCGGAGAGGGGCCGAAGGGATCTATAATTCACTCCTCCACTTT	.	.	TRBV30	TRBJ1-6
CSVGSQTGDGGYTF	TGCAGCGTGGGATCCCAAACAGGGGATGGTGGCTACACCTTC	TRBD1	.	TRBV29-1	TRBJ1-2
CASSANGDTEAFF	TGTGCCAGCAGTGCCAACGGGGACACTGAAGCTTTCTTT	.	.	TRBV9	TRBJ1-1
CASSSHRGRPTNEQFF	TGTGCCAGCAGTTCTCACAGGGGGCGACCAACAAATGAGCAGTTCTTC	TRBD1	.	TRBV6-5	TRBJ2-1
CASSLGTANTGELFF	TGTGCCAGCAGCCTAGGGACTGCGAACACCGGGGAGCTGTTTTTT	.	.	TRBV13	TRBJ2-2
CASSQVPEGEQYF	TGCGCCAGCAGCCAAGTGCCTGAGGGAGAGCAGTACTTC	.	.	TRBV4-1	TRBJ2-7
CASSIRSGSSYEQYF	TGTGCCAGTAGTATACGCAGCGGGAGCTCCTACGAGCAGTACTTC	TRBD2	.	TRBV19	TRBJ2-7
CASNPKGARTDTQYF	TGTGCCAGCAACCCCAAGGGGGCCAGGACAGATACGCAGTATTTT	TRBD1	.	TRBV9	TRBJ2-3
CASSQIGTTLYNSPLHF	TGTGCCAGCAGCCAAATAGGCACTACCCTCTATAATTCACCCCTCCACTTT	.	.	TRBV4-2	TRBJ1-6
CASSPSFSYEQYF	TGTGCCAGCAGTCCCTCTTTCTCCTACGAGCAGTACTTC	.	.	TRBV27	TRBJ2-7
CASSSYTGGYYEQYF	TGTGCCAGCAGTTCCTACACAGGGGGCTACTACGAGCAGTACTTC	TRBD1	.	TRBV25-1	TRBJ2-7
CASSLRSGRENYGYTF	TGTGCCAGCAGTTTACGGTCTGGCAGGGAAAACTATGGCTACACCTTC	.	.	TRBV27	TRBJ1-2
CASSLGDYGYTF	TGCGCCAGCAGCTTGGGAGATTATGGCTACACCTTC	.	few	TRBV5-1	TRBJ1-2
CASSFHRDSGEASYQPQHF	TGTGCCAGCAGCTTCCACCGGGACAGCGGAGAGGCTAGCTATCAGCCCCAGCATTTT	TRBD1	once	TRBV7-8	TRBJ1-5
CASSLIADLDTKQYF	TGTGCCAGCAGTTTAATCGCCGACCTTGACACAAAGCAGTACTTC	.	.	TRBV27	TRBJ2-7
CASSRDIREHEQYF	TGTGCCAGCAGCCGAGATATCAGGGAACACGAGCAGTACTTC	.	few	TRBV7-6	TRBJ2-7
CASSPTLTGLREQFF	TGTGCCAGCAGCCCCACCCTGACAGGCCTAAGGGAGCAGTTCTTC	.	.	TRBV6-5	TRBJ2-1
CASSLVPRGEQYF	TGTGCCAGCAGCTTGGTACCGAGAGGCGAGCAGTACTTC	.	.	TRBV5-6	TRBJ2-7
CASSFSGGSYEQYF	TGTGCCAGCTCTTTTTCGGGGGGCTCCTACGAGCAGTACTTC	TRBD2	.	TRBV18	TRBJ2-7
CASSLIADYGYTF	TGTGCCAGCAGCTTAATAGCAGACTATGGCTACACCTTC	.	.	TRBV7-2	TRBJ1-2
CASRTGVGGYGYTF	TGTGCCAGCAGGACAGGGGTCGGTGGCTATGGCTACACCTTC	TRBD1	.	TRBV6-5	TRBJ1-2
CTSSQDRGGTGPQKFYGYTF	TGCACCAGCAGCCAAGATAGAGGGGGAACAGGGCCTCAAAAATTCTATGGCTACACCTTC	.	once	TRBV1	TRBJ1-2
CASSLGTLGGGEKLFF	TGCGCCAGCAGCTTGGGGACACTTGGCGGCGGTGAAAAACTGTTTTTT	.	.	TRBV5-1	TRBJ1-4
CASSRGGQAATYEQYF	TGTGCCAGCAGCAGAGGGGGACAGGCAGCAACCTACGAGCAGTACTTC	TRBD1	.	TRBV5-6	TRBJ2-7
CASSFDRSDYNEQFF	TGTGCCAGCAGCTTCGACAGGTCGGACTACAATGAGCAGTTCTTC	.	few	TRBV7-3	TRBJ2-1
CASSLAWGWGTEAFF	TGTGCCAGCAGCTTAGCCTGGGGCTGGGGCACTGAAGCTTTCTTT	.	.	TRBV7-2	TRBJ1-1
CASSLGQGDFYGYTF	TGTGCCAGCAGCTTAGGACAGGGGGATTTCTATGGCTACACCTTC	TRBD1	.	TRBV13	TRBJ1-2
CASSYSILQGNSPLHF	TGCGCCAGCAGCTACTCGATCCTACAGGGGAATTCACCCCTCCACTTT	TRBD1	.	TRBV4-1	TRBJ1-6
CASSESGGNTIYF	TGTGCCAGCAGTGAATCGGGTGGAAACACCATATATTTT	.	.	TRBV25-1	TRBJ1-3
CASTLVAGEHNEQFF	TGTGCCAGCACCCTAGTAGCGGGGGAGCACAATGAGCAGTTCTTC	TRBD2	once	TRBV27	TRBJ2-1
CASSEGINYGYTF	TGCGCCAGCAGCGAGGGCATTAACTATGGCTACACCTTC	.	.	TRBV5-1	TRBJ1-2
CASNNGGGASYNEQFF	TGTGCCAGCAACAATGGCGGGGGGGCCTCCTACAATGAGCAGTTCTTC	TRBD2	.	TRBV3-1/TRBV3-2	TRBJ2-1